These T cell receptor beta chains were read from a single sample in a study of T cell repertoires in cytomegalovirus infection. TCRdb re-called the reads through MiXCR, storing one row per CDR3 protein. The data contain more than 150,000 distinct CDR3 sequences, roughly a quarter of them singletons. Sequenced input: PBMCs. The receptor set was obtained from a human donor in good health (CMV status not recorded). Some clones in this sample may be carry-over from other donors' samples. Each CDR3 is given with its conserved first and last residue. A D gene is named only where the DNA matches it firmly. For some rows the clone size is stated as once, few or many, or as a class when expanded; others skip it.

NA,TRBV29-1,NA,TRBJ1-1,CSVEQGSNTEAFF,TGCAGCGTTGAGCAGGGAAGTAACACTGAAGCTTTCTTT
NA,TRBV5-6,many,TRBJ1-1,CASSLSQVSEAFF,TGTGCCAGCAGCTTGTCACAGGTCTCTGAAGCTTTCTTT
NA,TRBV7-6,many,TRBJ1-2,CASSPGTRGYGYTF,TGTGCCAGCAGCCCAGGGACCCGGGGCTATGGCTACACCTTC
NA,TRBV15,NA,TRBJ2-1,CATSSPTSGGYNEQFF,TGTGCCACCAGCTCCCCAACTAGTGGAGGGTACAATGAGCAGTTCTTC
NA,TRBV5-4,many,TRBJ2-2,CASRQAGIDTGELFF,TGTGCCAGCAGGCAAGCAGGGATAGACACCGGGGAGCTGTTTTTT
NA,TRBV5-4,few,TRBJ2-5,CASSLGAETQYF,TGTGCCAGCAGCTTGGGGGCTGAGACCCAGTACTTC
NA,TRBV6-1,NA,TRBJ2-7,CASSAGDRPYEQYF,TGTGCCAGCAGTGCGGGAGATCGTCCCTACGAGCAGTACTTC
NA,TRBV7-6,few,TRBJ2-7,CASSLASGKTSYEQYF,TGTGCCAGCAGCTTAGCGTCGGGTAAAACCTCCTACGAGCAGTACTTC
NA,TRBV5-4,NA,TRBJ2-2,CASSSRLGDTGELFF,TGTGCCAGCAGCTCCCGCCTGGGAGATACCGGGGAGCTGTTTTTT
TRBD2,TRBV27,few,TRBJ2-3,CASSSGTSGRPDTQYF,TGTGCCAGCAGTTCCGGGACTAGCGGGAGACCAGATACGCAGTATTTT
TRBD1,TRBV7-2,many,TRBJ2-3,CASRPVVEGAHSVTQYF,TGTGCCAGCAGGCCAGTCGTCGAGGGGGCCCATTCGGTTACGCAGTATTTT
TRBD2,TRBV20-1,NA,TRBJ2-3,CSARDRASGHLTDTQYF,TGCAGTGCTAGAGATCGGGCTAGCGGGCACCTCACAGATACGCAGTATTTT
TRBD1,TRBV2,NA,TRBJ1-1,CASSDSGGMITEAFF,TGTGCCAGCAGTGATTCAGGGGGCATGATCACTGAAGCTTTCTTT
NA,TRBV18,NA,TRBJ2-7,CASSPPGYYEQYF,TGTGCCAGCTCACCACCGGGGTACTACGAGCAGTACTTC
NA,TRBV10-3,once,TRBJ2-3,CAISESSLDTRTDTQYF,TGTGCCATCAGTGAGTCTAGCTTGGACACTCGCACAGATACGCAGTATTTT
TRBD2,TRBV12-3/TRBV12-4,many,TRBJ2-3,CASSLASGSVTDTQYF,TGTGCCAGCAGTTTGGCGAGCGGGAGTGTCACAGATACGCAGTATTTT
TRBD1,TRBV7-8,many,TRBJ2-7,CASSLRDRGNEQYF,TGTGCCAGCAGCTTACGGGACAGGGGTAACGAGCAGTACTTC
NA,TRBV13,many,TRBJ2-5,CASSPIGGEETQYF,TGTGCCAGCAGCCCAATCGGGGGCGAGGAGACCCAGTACTTC
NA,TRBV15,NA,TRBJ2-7,CATSRDRWGSYEQYF,TGTGCCACCAGCCGCGACAGGTGGGGCTCCTACGAGCAGTACTTC
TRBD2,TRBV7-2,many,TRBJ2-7,CASSYGTSGPYEQYF,TGTGCCAGCAGCTACGGGACTAGCGGGCCCTACGAGCAGTACTTC
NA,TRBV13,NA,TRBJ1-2,CASSLGTRNGYTF,TGTGCCAGCAGCTTAGGGACGCGGAATGGCTACACCTTC
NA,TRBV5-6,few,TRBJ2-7,CASTGVSAYEQYF,TGTGCCAGTACGGGGGTCTCTGCCTACGAGCAGTACTTC
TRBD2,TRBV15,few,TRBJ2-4,CATSRDPGLAGADIQYF,TGTGCCACCAGCAGAGATCCGGGGCTAGCGGGAGCGGACATTCAGTACTTC
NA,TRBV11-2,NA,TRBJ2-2,CASSPDGSGELFF,TGTGCCAGCAGCCCAGACGGTTCCGGGGAGCTGTTTTTT
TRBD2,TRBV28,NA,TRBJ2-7,CASRRGGVDEQYF,TGTGCCAGCAGGCGGGGGGGGGTTGACGAGCAGTACTTC
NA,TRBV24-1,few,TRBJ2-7,CATSDFYGYEQYF,TGTGCCACCAGTGATTTTTACGGGTACGAGCAGTACTTC
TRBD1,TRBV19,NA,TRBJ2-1,CASSVPPQGGINEQFF,TGTGCCAGTAGTGTACCTCCACAGGGGGGAATCAATGAGCAGTTCTTC
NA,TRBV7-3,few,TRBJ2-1,CANPDFYNEQFF,TGTGCCAACCCGGACTTCTACAATGAGCAGTTCTTC
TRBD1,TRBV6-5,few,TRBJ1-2,CASSRDRGLYGYTF,TGTGCCAGCAGTAGGGACAGGGGGCTTTATGGCTACACCTTC
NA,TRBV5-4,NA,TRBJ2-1,CASSLMENEQFF,TGTGCCAGCAGCTTAATGGAAAATGAGCAGTTCTTC
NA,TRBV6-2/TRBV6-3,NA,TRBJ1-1,CASSPGSRNTEAFF,TGTGCCAGCAGCCCGGGGAGCCGGAACACTGAAGCTTTCTTT
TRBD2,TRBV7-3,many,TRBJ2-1,CASSSLAGGWNEQFF,TGTGCCAGCAGCTCCCTAGCGGGAGGTTGGAATGAGCAGTTCTTC
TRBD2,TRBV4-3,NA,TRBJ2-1,CASSQEVAGISYNEQFF,TGCGCCAGCAGCCAAGAAGTAGCGGGAATCTCCTACAATGAGCAGTTCTTC
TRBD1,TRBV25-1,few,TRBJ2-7,CASTGTGPTGEQYF,TGTGCCAGTACCGGGACAGGCCCCACGGGCGAGCAGTACTTC
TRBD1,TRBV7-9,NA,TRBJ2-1,CASSLGDRGINEQFF,TGTGCCAGCAGCTTAGGGGACAGGGGGATCAATGAGCAGTTCTTC
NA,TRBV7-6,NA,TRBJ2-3,CASSLAPRGGTDTQYF,TGTGCCAGCAGCTTAGCGCCTCGCGGTGGCACAGATACGCAGTATTTT
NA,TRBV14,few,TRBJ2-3,CASSQGQFSTDTQYF,TGTGCCAGCAGCCAGGGGCAATTTAGCACAGATACGCAGTATTTT
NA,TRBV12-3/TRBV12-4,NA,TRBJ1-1,CASSLGGRATEAFF,TGTGCCAGCAGTTTAGGGGGACGGGCGACTGAAGCTTTCTTT
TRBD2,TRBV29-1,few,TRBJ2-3,CSVEAGGATDTQYF,TGCAGCGTTGAAGCGGGGGGGGCCACAGATACGCAGTATTTT
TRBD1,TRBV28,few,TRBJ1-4,CASSPGQGYEKLFF,TGTGCCAGCAGCCCTGGACAGGGGTATGAAAAACTGTTTTTT